These 30 T cell receptor beta chains were sequenced from one sample in a study of T cells in Graves' hyperthyroidism and ophthalmopathy. The source material, RNA transcripts, was used to amplify TCR beta CDR3 regions. First-round RT-PCR with HTBI primers amplified the TCR CDR3 region. TCRdb re-called the multiplex PCR reads with MiXCR, one entry per CDR3 protein. In the table there are roughly 350,000 distinct CDR3 sequences, approximately 15% of which are singletons. The sample consisted of blood. These receptors were taken from a woman in her twenties or thirties with Graves' hyperthyroidism.

This clonotype was recorded at least ten times. This chain uses TRBV20-1 with TRBJ2-1, with 12 bases matching TRBD2. V lost 3 bases, J lost 4 bases, and 4 bases stayed unmatched. The length of the CDR3 is 15 residues. Germline V gene data show CDR1 as DFQATT and CDR2 as SNEGSKA (reference sequence). This CDR3 reads CSASAGTSGYNEQFF. CDR3 DNA sequence: TGCAGTGCTAGTGCCGGGACTAGCGGGTACAATGAGCAGTTCTTC.

This clonotype has ten or more counts. The genes are TRBV20-1 and TRBJ1-2, with a tentative D call TRBD1 (6 bases). Per the germline V gene, CDR1 is DFQATT and CDR2 is SNEGSKA (reference sequence). Trimming removed 6 bases from V and 1 base from J, with 15 bases in between. This CDR3 is 14 amino acids long. CDR3 coding DNA: TGCAGTGCAGCCGGACAGACAATTAACTATGGCTACACCTTC. Translated: CSAAGQTINYGYTF.

J is TRBJ1-5 and V is TRBV5-1; maybe TRBD1 (5 bases). CDR3 length: 15 amino acids. Trimming cost V 1 base and J 5 bases, with 13 bases left between them. Germline values: CDR1 SGHRS, CDR2 YFSETQ. CDR3 sequence (DNA): TGCGCCAGCAGCTTGTGGGGGGGGAAGGATCAGCCCCAGCATTTT. This encodes CASSLWGGKDQPQHF.

V and J are TRBV28 and TRBJ2-5; 10 positions match TRBD2. J lost 5 bases, V lost 3 bases, and 18 bases had no gene match. Germline CDR1 MDHEN, CDR2 SYDVKM. The length of the CDR3 is 19 residues. For the CDR3, the DNA is TGTGCCAGCAGTTTCGACTCGGCTAGCGGGAGTATTTGGCGGGAGACCCAGTACTTC. Translated: CASSFDSASGSIWRETQYF.

This clonotype was seen a few times. Here the CDR3 reads CAWSAGLLAGMNEQFF. The CDR3 coding sequence is TGTGCCTGGAGTGCAGGGTTGCTAGCGGGAATGAATGAGCAGTTCTTC. V and J are TRBV30 and TRBJ2-1; TRBD2 matches at 9 bases. The V segment lost 1 base and the J segment 7 bases; nucleotides outside the gene matches: 11. Germline V gene lookup returns CDR1 GTSNPN and CDR2 SVGIG (reference sequence). The CDR3 consists of 16 residues.

The rearrangement uses TRBV3-1 and TRBJ1-4; D gene uncertain. V lost 0 bases to trimming and J lost 7 bases, with 18 bases between them. The germline gives CDR1 LGHDT, CDR2 YNNKEL (reference sequence). The CDR3 runs to 17 residues. The CDR3 DNA is TGTGCCAGCAGCCAAGAAGAGACTTGGGGTGGGAGTGAAAAACTGTTTTTT. This sequence encodes CASSQEETWGGSEKLFF.

This clonotype has ten or more counts. The J gene is TRBJ2-1, the V gene TRBV6-6, with a weak D call TRBD2 (6 bases). V was clipped by 2 bases and J by 2 bases, with 10 bases between them. The CDR3 runs to 15 residues. Germline CDR1 reads MNHNY; CDR2 reads SVGAGI (reference sequence). CDR3 sequence reads: CASSYEGGAYNEQFF. CDR3 coding DNA: TGTGCCAGCAGTTACGAGGGAGGCGCCTACAATGAGCAGTTCTTC.

This clonotype was observed a few times. The chain has TRBV24-1 and TRBJ2-1; D remains unclear. The CDR3 length is 11 residues. V was cut by 2 bases and J by 9 bases, with 4 bases left in between. CDR1 and CDR2 from the germline V gene are KGHDR and SFDVKD. The CDR3 spells CATSDWSEQFF. CDR3 coding DNA: TGTGCCACCAGTGATTGGAGTGAGCAGTTCTTC.

The chain combines TRBV9 with TRBJ2-3; 7 nucleotides match TRBD2. CDR1 is SGDLS, CDR2 YYNGEE, per germline. V lost 2 bases, J lost 2 bases, and 2 bases stayed unmatched. This CDR3 is built from 14 residues. CDR3 residues: CASSVSGTTDTQYF. The DNA for the CDR3 is TGTGCCAGCAGCGTGAGCGGGACCACAGATACGCAGTATTTT.

This clonotype was counted ten times or more. V usage is TRBV7-9 and J usage is TRBJ2-7; TRBD1 agrees at 10 bases. The germline V gene encodes CDR1 SEHNR and CDR2 FQNEAQ (reference sequence). V was pared by 5 bases and J by 5 bases, with 6 bases of the junction left unmatched. The CDR3 runs to 14 residues. DNA of the CDR3: TGTGCCAGCAGCCCACCGGGACAGGGGAACGAGCAGTACTTC. As protein: CASSPPGQGNEQYF. The entire variable domain, with the rest obtained from reference TRBV7-9 and TRBJ2-7, is as follows: DTGVSQNPRHKITKRGQNVTFRCDPISEHNRLYWYRQTLGQGPEFLTYFQNEAQLEKSRLLSDRFSAERPKGSFSTLEIQRTEQGDSAMYLCASSPPGQGNEQYFGPGTRLTVT.

This clonotype was recorded many times. Relative to the germline gene, one junction end is altered; a read error may explain this. CDR3 sequence: CATSDFSNNEQFF. The CDR3 nucleotides read TGTGCCACCAGTGATTTCTCCAACAATGAGCAGTTCTTC. The V and J genes are TRBV24-1 and TRBJ2-1; D gene unclear. The CDR3 is made up of 13 amino acids. Looked up from germline, CDR1 is KGHDR and CDR2 is SFDVKD.

This clonotype came up many times. The chain uses TRBV20-1 and TRBJ1-5; possible D gene TRBD1, 5 bases. CDR3 length equals 13 residues. From germline, CDR1 is DFQATT and CDR2 SNEGSKA (reference sequence). The CDR3 reads CGTRRSLDQPQHF. In DNA form, the CDR3 reads TGCGGGACCCGCCGTTCTCTGGATCAGCCCCAGCATTTT.

This clonotype occurred a few times. The rearrangement joins TRBV2 to TRBJ1-2, with unresolved D. CDR3 length equals 14 residues. CDR1 SNHLY and CDR2 FYNNEI come from the germline V gene. V was pared by 6 bases and J by 5 bases, with 16 bases between. The CDR3 region has the DNA TGTGCCAGCAGGGACGGAGGATGGGCTTATGGCTACACCTTC. Translated: CASRDGGWAYGYTF.

This clonotype was counted between two and nine times. This CDR3 reads CSARPGTDNQPQHF. CDR3 nucleotide sequence: TGCAGTGCTAGACCCGGGACAGACAATCAGCCCCAGCATTTT. The rearrangement links TRBV20-1 to TRBJ1-5; 7 bases align to TRBD1. Trimming removed 2 bases from V and 3 bases from J; junction bases left unmatched: 4. The CDR3 spans 14 residues. CDR1 is DFQATT, CDR2 SNEGSKA, per germline (reference sequence).

This clonotype was counted only a few times. The gene calls are TRBV6-9 and TRBJ1-1, with D unclear. Germline V gene sequence: CDR1 MNHGY, CDR2 SVAAGI. CDR3 length equals 15 residues. V was trimmed by 3 bases and J by 1 base, leaving 12 bases between them. In nucleotides, the CDR3 is TGTGCCAGCAGTTACGGGTCGGTTTCGAACACTGAAGCTTTCTTT. Its translation: CASSYGSVSNTEAFF.

Only one count was recorded for this clonotype. CDR3 sequence reads: CSVEVSDGGNEQFF. CDR3 in DNA: TGCAGCGTTGAAGTATCCGACGGCGGCAATGAGCAGTTCTTC. The V and J genes are TRBV29-1 and TRBJ2-1, with D hard to call. Trimming left V 1 base short and J 6 bases short, with 13 bases between. The CDR3 consists of 14 residues. The germline V gene encodes CDR1 SQVTM and CDR2 ANQGSEA.

In this sample, this clonotype turned up many times. J is TRBJ2-3 and V is TRBV2; perhaps TRBD2 as D (6 bases). This CDR3 has 15 amino acids. The V end was cut by 6 bases, the J end by 4 bases, with 17 bases between. Germline values: CDR1 SNHLY, CDR2 FYNNEI. The CDR3 spells CASRGSGKSADTQYF. The CDR3, as DNA: TGTGCCAGCAGGGGTAGCGGCAAGTCCGCAGATACGCAGTATTTT.

The rearrangement uses TRBV5-8 and TRBJ2-3, with D possibly matching TRBD2 (7 bases). Trimming left V 7 bases short and J 5 bases short, with 14 bases between. This CDR3 region has 13 residues. Germline V gene sequence: CDR1 SGHTS, CDR2 YDEGEE. The DNA of the CDR3 is TGTGCCAGCGGTCGGGGGGCCCAAGATACGCAGTATTTT. Translation: CASGRGAQDTQYF.

The V gene is TRBV19, the J gene TRBJ1-1; a weak D match, TRBD1 (5 bases). V lost 5 bases, J lost 10 bases, and 14 bases lay in between. Germline V gene sequence: CDR1 LNHDA, CDR2 SQIVND (reference sequence). The CDR3 extends over 12 amino acids. The CDR3 here is CASSPAGGGAFF. In DNA form, the CDR3 reads TGTGCCAGTAGTCCCGCGGGCGGGGGAGCTTTCTTT.

The rearrangement joins TRBV30 to TRBJ1-4; no definite D call. Trimming took off 1 base at V and 5 bases at J, with 11 bases between the two ends. CDR3 length: 14 residues. CDR1 is GTSNPN, CDR2 SVGIG, per germline (reference sequence). In nucleotides, the CDR3 is TGTGCCTGGAGTGCGGACGTCGGGAATGAAAAACTGTTTTTT. This gives the protein CAWSADVGNEKLFF.

This clonotype was recorded at least ten times. The chain's CDR3 is CASSQATASFTGELFF. The DNA of the CDR3 is TGTGCCAGCAGCCAAGCAACGGCTTCCTTCACCGGGGAGCTGTTTTTT. The V gene is TRBV3-1, the J gene TRBJ2-2; no clear D. Germline assignment: CDR1 LGHDT and CDR2 YNNKEL (reference sequence). V lost 1 base and J 4 bases, leaving 13 bases between the germline ends. This CDR3 has 16 amino acids.

This clonotype has a count of ten or more. The chain links TRBV28 to TRBJ1-4; TRBD1 matches 9 bases. Germline CDR1 reads MDHEN; CDR2 reads SYDVKM. This CDR3 is 15 amino acids long. V shed 5 bases and J 8 bases; nucleotides not matched to a gene: 9. CDR3 loop: CASSTPGQGKEKLFF. CDR3 nucleotide sequence: TGTGCCAGCAGTACTCCGGGACAGGGAAAAGAAAAACTGTTTTTT.

V and J are TRBV5-1 and TRBJ2-7; TRBD2 agrees at 8 bases. The trim removed 0 bases at V and 7 bases at J, leaving 6 bases unmatched. CDR1 and CDR2 (germline): SGHRS, YFSETQ. The CDR3 consists of 14 residues. The CDR3 nucleotides read TGCGCCAGCAGCTTGGGTAGCGGGATTCGGGAGCAGTACTTC. Protein sequence: CASSLGSGIREQYF.

The J gene is TRBJ2-2, the V gene TRBV10-3; D is perhaps TRBD2 (5 bases). The CDR3 extends over 14 amino acids. CDR1 and CDR2 from the germline V gene are ENHRY and SYGVKD. V was pared by 6 bases and J by 5 bases, with 13 bases between. The CDR3 DNA is TGTGCCATCAGCGAGGGTGGTGGAACCGGGGAGCTGTTTTTT. This codes for CAISEGGGTGELFF.

This clonotype was detected many times. The chain employs TRBV7-2 and TRBJ1-4; D is perhaps TRBD1 (6 bases). Germline V gene lookup returns CDR1 SGHTA and CDR2 FQGNSA. The germline V and J ends were trimmed by 5 bases and 8 bases, with 18 bases remaining between them. The CDR3 spans 15 residues. The CDR3 coding sequence is TGTGCCAGCAGCGACAGGATCGTACTGGAGGAAAAACTGTTTTTT. Amino acid sequence: CASSDRIVLEEKLFF.

In its sample, this clonotype was seen once. V usage is TRBV7-2 and J usage is TRBJ2-1; possible D gene TRBD2, 6 bases. The CDR3 length is 15 residues. Germline CDR1 and CDR2: SGHTA and FQGNSA. V gave up 5 bases and J gave up 9 bases, with 20 bases separating them. DNA of the CDR3: TGTGCCAGCAGCCCCCCTAGCAGGAGGGCCGTTGAGCAGTTCTTC. As protein: CASSPPSRRAVEQFF. Based on the CDR3 plus reference TRBV7-2 and TRBJ2-1, the full variable domain is GAGVSQSPSNKVTEKGKDVELRCDPISGHTALYWYRQSLGQGLEFLIYFQGNSAPDKSGLPSDRFSAERTGGSVSTLTIQRTQQEDSAVYLCASSPPSRRAVEQFFGPGTRLTVL.

This clonotype was counted only a few times. The chain has TRBV3-1 and TRBJ2-7, with 7 nucleotides matching TRBD2. Germline CDR1 LGHDT, CDR2 YNNKEL (reference sequence). CDR3 length equals 15 residues. Unmatched junction bases numbered 4, after V lost 2 bases and J lost 0 bases. CDR3 sequence (DNA): TGTGCCAGCAGCCAATCTCTAGCGGCCTCCTACGAGCAGTACTTC. It is translated as CASSQSLAASYEQYF.

The chain couples TRBV18 to TRBJ2-1; 15 nucleotides agree with TRBD2. Germline V gene lookup returns CDR1 KGHSH and CDR2 LQKENI. CDR3 length equals 20 residues. V shed 4 bases, J shed 8 bases, and the junction held 18 bases outside the gene matches. The CDR3 spells CASSQQTGSGLAGGPHEQFF. The CDR3 region has the DNA TGTGCCAGCTCACAACAGACAGGGAGCGGACTAGCGGGAGGGCCTCATGAGCAGTTCTTC.

This clonotype was observed a few times. The rearrangement joins TRBV15 to TRBJ1-2, with D possibly matching TRBD1 (6 bases). This CDR3 comprises 13 residues. V shed 5 bases and J shed 8 bases, with 15 bases lying between them. The germline gives CDR1 LNHNV, CDR2 YYDKDF (reference sequence). CDR3 nucleotide sequence: TGTGCCACCAGCCCTTCGGGGGCGCGAGGCTACACCTTC. As protein: CATSPSGARGYTF. Full variable domain (outside the CDR3, taken from reference TRBV15 and TRBJ1-2): DAMVIQNPRYQVTQFGKPVTLSCSQTLNHNVMYWYQQKSSQAPKLLFHYYDKDFNNEADTPDNFQSRRPNTSFCFLDIRSPGLGDTAMYLCATSPSGARGYTFGSGTRLTVV.

V is TRBV5-1 and J is TRBJ2-7; perhaps D is TRBD1 or TRBD2 (6 bases each). The CDR3 sequence is 17 residues long. The V end lost 0 bases, the J end lost 0 bases, and 16 bases lay between the germline ends. The germline V gene has CDR1 SGHRS and CDR2 YFSETQ. The CDR3 sequence: CASSLVTGRGLSYEQYF. DNA of the CDR3: TGCGCCAGCAGCTTGGTTACGGGCAGGGGACTCTCCTACGAGCAGTACTTC.